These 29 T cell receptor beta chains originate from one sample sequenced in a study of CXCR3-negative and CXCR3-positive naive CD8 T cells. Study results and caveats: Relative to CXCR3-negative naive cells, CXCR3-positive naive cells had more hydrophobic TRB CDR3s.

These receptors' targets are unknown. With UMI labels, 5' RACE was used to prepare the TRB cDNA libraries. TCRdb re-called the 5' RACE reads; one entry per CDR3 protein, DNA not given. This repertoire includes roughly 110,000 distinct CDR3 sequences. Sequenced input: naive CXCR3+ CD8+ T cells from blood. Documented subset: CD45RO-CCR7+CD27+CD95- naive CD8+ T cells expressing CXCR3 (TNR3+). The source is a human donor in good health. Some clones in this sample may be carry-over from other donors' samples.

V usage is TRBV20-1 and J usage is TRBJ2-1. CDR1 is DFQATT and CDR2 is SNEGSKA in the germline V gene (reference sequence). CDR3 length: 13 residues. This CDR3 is CSAMRRSYNEQFF.

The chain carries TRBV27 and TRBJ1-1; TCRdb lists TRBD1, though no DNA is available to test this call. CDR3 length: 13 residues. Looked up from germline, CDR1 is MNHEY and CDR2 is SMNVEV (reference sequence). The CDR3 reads CASSDREDTEAFF.

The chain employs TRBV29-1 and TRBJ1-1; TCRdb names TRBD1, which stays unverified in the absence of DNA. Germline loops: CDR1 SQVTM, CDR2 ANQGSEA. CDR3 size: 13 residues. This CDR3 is CSVIGAGNTEAFF.

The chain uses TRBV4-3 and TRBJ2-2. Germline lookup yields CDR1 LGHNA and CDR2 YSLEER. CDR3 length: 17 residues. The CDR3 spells CASSQGLGDLGTGELFF.

The CDR3: CASSLFPGVNYEQYF. This chain uses TRBV7-3 with TRBJ2-7; there is no DNA to check the TCRdb D call of TRBD1. The CDR3 is 15 amino acids. Germline V gene sequence: CDR1 SGHTA, CDR2 FQGTGA.

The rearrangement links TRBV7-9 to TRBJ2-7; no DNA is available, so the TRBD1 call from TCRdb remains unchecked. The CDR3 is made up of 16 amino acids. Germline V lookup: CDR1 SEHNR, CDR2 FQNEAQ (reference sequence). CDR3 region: CASSRTYGTGLYEQYF.

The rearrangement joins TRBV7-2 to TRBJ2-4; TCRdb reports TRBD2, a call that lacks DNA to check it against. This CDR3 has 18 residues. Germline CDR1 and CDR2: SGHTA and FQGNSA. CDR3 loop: CAGSSRTSGKSTYDIQYF. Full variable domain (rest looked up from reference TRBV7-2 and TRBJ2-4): GAGVSQSPSNKVTEKGKDVELRCDPISGHTALYWYRQSLGQGLEFLIYFQGNSAPDKSGLPSDRFSAERTGGSVSTLTIQRTQQEDSAVYLCAGSSRTSGKSTYDIQYFGAGTRLSVL.

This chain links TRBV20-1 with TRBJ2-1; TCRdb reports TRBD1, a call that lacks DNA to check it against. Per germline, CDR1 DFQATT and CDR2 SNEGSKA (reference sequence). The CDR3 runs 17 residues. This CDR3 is CSARGPLVGVSYNEQFF.

CDR3 loop: CASSIRRSSYNEQFF. This chain links TRBV19 with TRBJ2-1. Looked up from germline, CDR1 is LNHDA and CDR2 is SQIVND (reference sequence). This CDR3 spans 15 amino acids. The entire variable domain, with the rest obtained from reference TRBV19 and TRBJ2-1, is as follows: DGGITQSPKYLFRKEGQNVTLSCEQNLNHDAMYWYRQDPGQGLRLIYYSQIVNDFQKGDIAEGYSVSREKKESFPLTVTSAQKNPTAFYLCASSIRRSSYNEQFFGPGTRLTVL.

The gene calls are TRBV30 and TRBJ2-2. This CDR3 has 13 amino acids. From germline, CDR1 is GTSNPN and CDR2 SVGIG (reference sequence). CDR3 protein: CACQRERTGELFF.

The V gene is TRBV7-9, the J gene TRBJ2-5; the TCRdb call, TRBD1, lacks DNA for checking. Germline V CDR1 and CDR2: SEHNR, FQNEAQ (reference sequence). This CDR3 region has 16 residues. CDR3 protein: CASSPRTGHAAETQYF.

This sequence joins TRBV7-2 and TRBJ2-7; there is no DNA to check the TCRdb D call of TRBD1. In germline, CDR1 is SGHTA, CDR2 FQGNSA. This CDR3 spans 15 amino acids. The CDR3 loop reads CASSVVGASSYEQYF.

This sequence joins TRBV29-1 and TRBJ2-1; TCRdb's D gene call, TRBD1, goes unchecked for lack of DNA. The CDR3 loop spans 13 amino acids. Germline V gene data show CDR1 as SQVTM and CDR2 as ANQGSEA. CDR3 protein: CSATGTDYNEQFF.

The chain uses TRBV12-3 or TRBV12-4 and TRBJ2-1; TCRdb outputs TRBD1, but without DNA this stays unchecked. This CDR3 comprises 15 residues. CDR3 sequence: CASSLGQGAYNEQFF.

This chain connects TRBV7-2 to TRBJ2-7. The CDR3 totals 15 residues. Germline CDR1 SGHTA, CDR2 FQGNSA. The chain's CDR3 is CASSLVGGATYEQYF.

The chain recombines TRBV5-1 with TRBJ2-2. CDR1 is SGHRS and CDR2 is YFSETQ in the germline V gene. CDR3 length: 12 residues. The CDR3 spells CASSFEGWELFF. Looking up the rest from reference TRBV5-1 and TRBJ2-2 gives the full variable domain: KAGVTQTPRYLIKTRGQQVTLSCSPISGHRSVSWYQQTPGQGLQFLFEYFSETQRNKGNFPGRFSGRQFSNSRSEMNVSTLELGDSALYLCASSFEGWELFFGEGSRLTVL.

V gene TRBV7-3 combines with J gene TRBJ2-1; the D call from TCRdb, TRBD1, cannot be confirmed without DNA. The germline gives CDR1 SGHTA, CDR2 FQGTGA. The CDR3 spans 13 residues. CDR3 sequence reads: CASSLYRYNEQLF.

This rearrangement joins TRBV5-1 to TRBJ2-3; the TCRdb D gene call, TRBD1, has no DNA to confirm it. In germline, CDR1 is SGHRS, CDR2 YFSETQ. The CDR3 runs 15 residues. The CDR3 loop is CASSLQGRNADTQYF.

CDR3 in amino acids: CASIHSRGETEAFF. The chain links TRBV6-6 to TRBJ1-1; TCRdb lists TRBD1, though no DNA is available to test this call. Per the germline V gene, CDR1 is MNHNY and CDR2 is SVGAGI (reference sequence). This CDR3 is 14 amino acids long.

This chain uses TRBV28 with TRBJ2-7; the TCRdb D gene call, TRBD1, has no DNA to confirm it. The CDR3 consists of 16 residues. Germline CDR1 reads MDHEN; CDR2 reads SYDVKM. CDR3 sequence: CASSRPYEGAINEQYF.

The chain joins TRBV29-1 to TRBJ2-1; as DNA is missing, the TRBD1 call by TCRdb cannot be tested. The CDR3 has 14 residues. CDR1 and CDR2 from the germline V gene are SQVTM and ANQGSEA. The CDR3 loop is CSVEPRQGGNEQFF.

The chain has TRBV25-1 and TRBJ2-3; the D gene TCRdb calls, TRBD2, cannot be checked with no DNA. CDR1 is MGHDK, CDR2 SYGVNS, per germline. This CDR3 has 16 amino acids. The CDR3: CASSGGVYAYTDTQYF.

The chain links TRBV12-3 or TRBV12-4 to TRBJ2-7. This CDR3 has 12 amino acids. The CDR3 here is CASSFRVYEQYF.

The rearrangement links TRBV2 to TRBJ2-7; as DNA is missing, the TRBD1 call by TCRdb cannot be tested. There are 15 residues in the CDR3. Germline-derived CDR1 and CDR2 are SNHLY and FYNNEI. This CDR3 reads CASSEWGQGAYEQYF.

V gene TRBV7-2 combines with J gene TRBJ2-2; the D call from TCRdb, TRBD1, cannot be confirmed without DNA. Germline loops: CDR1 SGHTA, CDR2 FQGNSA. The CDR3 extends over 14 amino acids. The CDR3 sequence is CASSLARGTGELFF.

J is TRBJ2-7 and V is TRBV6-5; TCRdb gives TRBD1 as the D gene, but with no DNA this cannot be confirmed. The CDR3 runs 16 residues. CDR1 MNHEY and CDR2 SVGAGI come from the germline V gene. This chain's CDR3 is CASSYFGGQGEDEQYF.

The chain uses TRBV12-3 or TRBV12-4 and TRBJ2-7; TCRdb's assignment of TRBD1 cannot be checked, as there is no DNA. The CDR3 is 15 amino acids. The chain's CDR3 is CASSLPGGPLYEQYF.

CDR3 in amino acids: CAISEVGQGERDTEAFF. V gene TRBV10-3 combines with J gene TRBJ1-1; TCRdb proposes TRBD1, but this gene call is untestable without DNA. The CDR3 has 17 residues. Germline V gives CDR1 ENHRY, CDR2 SYGVKD.

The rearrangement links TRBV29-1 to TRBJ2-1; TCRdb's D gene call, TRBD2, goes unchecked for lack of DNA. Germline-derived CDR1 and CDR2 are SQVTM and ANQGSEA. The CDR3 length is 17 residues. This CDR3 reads CSVSGLAALHSYNEQFF.